Listed below are T cell receptor beta chains from one sample, sequenced in a study of prognosis after radiotherapy for stage I lung cancer. TCRdb itself ran the multiplex PCR reads through MiXCR, one entry per CDR3 protein. The sample shows 20,000 or so distinct CDR3 sequences, roughly 43% of them seen only once. The sequencing used PBMCs, collected before or after stereotactic body radiation therapy (not recorded which). The receptors shown here come from a donor over 45 with non-small cell lung cancer. The conserved cysteine and the conserved F or W are not part of the CDR3 here. Each record gives: CDR3 protein, clone size, J gene, V gene, CDR3 length. Size values are once, few and many counts, or a class for expanded clones, and some rows have none.

SARADRDYEQY - TRBJ2-7 TRBV20-1 11
SASPRTSGGYEQY many TRBJ2-7 TRBV20-1 13
SARDRDDSGNTIY - TRBJ1-3 TRBV20-1 13
ASILAGEGVPLH - TRBJ1-6 TRBV5-4 12
ASSLAGGLTRHEQF - TRBJ2-1 TRBV5-1 14
ASSEALQGLQGY - TRBJ2-7 TRBV6-1 12
ASSYGAGSYSPLH - TRBJ1-6 TRBV5-1 13
ASSLNKGSGETQY many TRBJ2-5 TRBV7-2 13
SARGGSGELF many TRBJ2-2 TRBV20-1 10
ASSLSGQFNSPLH once TRBJ1-6 TRBV5-1 13
ASSTRGVSEQY - TRBJ2-7 TRBV28 11
ASSLGAYSPLH many TRBJ1-6 TRBV5-6 11
ASSQGQGGRETQY once TRBJ2-5 TRBV6-1 13
ASSQDPPSSGNTIY many TRBJ1-3 TRBV4-3 14